The clone carrying this T cell receptor beta chain was detected once. TCRdb keeps only in-frame clones here, not all; method: immunoSEQ multiplex PCR. The sample gives roughly 120,000 clones, more than 80% of which show up once; 1% to 1.4% is in the top ten. The sample comes from a study of control samples from healthy donors and cancer patients. Per the germline V gene, CDR1 is LGHDT and CDR2 is YNNKEL (reference sequence). V lost 11 bases and J 6 bases, leaving 13 bases between the germline ends. This CDR3 is built from 11 residues. The specimen sequenced was PBMCs. The gene calls are TRBV3-1 (or the pseudogene TRBV3-2) and TRBJ1-2; D unresolved. This TCR was recovered from a woman aged 45-65 years with colorectal cancer. CDR3 in DNA: TGTGCCGCTGGGAGGATTGATGGCTACACCTTC. Translation gives CAAGRIDGYTF.